This T cell receptor (beta chain) was identified during a study of blood T cell repertoires in COVID-19. At the level of the study: PBMCs, B-cell-depleted T cells, or T cells provided the cDNA or gDNA that made up the material.

This clone showed up just once. CDR3 length: 15 amino acids. J gave up 6 bases and V 7 bases, and 13 bases lay outside the gene matches. Per germline, CDR1 SGHDT and CDR2 YYEEEE. Methods used by the authors: Estimation of nucleated cell counts relied on the amplification of reference gene primers. Profiled with immunoSEQ multiplex PCR; TCRdb holds only in-frame clones, not every one. V and J calls and clone size are given by that table; D and trimming were obtained from the DNA. Seen here are around 40,000 clones, around 84% observed once, and the top ten hold approximately 15%. Specimen: peripheral blood. The receptor comes from a human donor in a cohort sampled during active COVID-19. V and J are TRBV5-6 and TRBJ1-1, with 9 bases aligning to TRBD1. The CDR3 protein is CASQYRDREIAEAFF. DNA of the CDR3: TGTGCCAGCCAATATCGGGACAGGGAAATCGCTGAAGCTTTCTTT.